This entry describes one T cell receptor beta chain. The CDR3 contains 16 residues. J was trimmed by 5 bases and V by 3 bases; bases with no gene match: 10. Germline V gives CDR1 SNHLY, CDR2 FYNNEI. These data are taken from a study of T cell changes during pregnancy in multiple sclerosis. TCRdb's copy holds only in-frame clones and misses some; the assay was immunoSEQ multiplex PCR. The sample shows approximately 80,000 clones, 90% to 95% of them seen only once. V is TRBV2 and J is TRBJ2-5, with 9 nucleotides matching TRBD2. This material consisted of peripheral blood, taken in the second trimester of pregnancy. The sequence derives from a female donor in good health, enrolled as a control in a pregnancy study. CDR3 sequence: CASSEREGFSGETQYF. The DNA for the CDR3 is TGTGCCAGCAGTGAGCGGGAGGGCTTTTCGGGGGAGACCCAGTACTTC.